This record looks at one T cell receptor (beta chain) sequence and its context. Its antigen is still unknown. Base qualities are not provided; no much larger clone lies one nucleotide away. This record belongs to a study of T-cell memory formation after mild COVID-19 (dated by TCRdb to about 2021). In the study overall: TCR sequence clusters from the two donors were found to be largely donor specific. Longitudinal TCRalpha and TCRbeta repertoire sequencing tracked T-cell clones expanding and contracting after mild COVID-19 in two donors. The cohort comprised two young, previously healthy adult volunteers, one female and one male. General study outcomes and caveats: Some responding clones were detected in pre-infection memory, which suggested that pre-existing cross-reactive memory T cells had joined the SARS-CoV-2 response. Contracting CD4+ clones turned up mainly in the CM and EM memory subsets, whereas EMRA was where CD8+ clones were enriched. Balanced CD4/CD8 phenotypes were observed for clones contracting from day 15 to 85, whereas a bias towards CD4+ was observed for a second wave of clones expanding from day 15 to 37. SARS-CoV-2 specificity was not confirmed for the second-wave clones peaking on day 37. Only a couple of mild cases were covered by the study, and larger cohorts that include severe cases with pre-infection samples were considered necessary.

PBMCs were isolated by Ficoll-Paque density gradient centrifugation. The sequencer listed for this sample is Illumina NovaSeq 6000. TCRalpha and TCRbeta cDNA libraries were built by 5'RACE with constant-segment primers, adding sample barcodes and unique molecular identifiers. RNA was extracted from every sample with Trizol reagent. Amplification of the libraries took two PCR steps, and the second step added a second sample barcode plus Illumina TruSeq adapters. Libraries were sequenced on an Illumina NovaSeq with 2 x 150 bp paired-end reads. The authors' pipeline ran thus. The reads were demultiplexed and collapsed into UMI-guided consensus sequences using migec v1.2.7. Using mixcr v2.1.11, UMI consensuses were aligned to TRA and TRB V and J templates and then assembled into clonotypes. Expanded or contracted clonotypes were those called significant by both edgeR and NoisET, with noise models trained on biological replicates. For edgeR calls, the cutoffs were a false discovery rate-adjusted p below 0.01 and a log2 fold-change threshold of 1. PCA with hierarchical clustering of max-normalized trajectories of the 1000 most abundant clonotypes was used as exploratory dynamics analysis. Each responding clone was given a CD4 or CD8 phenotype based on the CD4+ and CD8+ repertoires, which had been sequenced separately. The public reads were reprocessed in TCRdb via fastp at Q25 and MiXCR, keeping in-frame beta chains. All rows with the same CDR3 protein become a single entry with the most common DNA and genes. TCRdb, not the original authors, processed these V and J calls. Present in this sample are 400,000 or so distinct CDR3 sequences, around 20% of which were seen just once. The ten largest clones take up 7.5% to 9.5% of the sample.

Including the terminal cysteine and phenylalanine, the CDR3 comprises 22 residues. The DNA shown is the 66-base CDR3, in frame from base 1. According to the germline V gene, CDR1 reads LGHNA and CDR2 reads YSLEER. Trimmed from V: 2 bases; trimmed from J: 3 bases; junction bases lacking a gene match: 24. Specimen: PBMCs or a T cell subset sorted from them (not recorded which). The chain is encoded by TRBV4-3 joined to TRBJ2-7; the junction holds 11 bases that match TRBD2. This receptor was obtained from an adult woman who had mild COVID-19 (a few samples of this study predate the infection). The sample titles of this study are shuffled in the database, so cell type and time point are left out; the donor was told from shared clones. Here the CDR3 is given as CASSQPPSTSGATHVTSYEQYF. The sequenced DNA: TGCGCCAGCAGCCAACCCCCTTCGACTAGCGGGGCGACTCACGTCACCAGCTACGAGCAGTACTTC.